This TCR beta chain was captured in a study of T-cell memory formation after mild COVID-19. General observations from the study: Those CD4+ clones that contracted were mainly in CM and EM (CD8+ ones in EMRA).

The 5'RACE method, run with constant-segment primers, produced TCR alpha and TCR beta cDNA libraries (carrying sample barcodes and UMIs). One entry per CDR3 protein results from TCRdb running MiXCR on the 5' RACE reads. This table has about 310,000 distinct CDR3 sequences, 15% to 20% appearing once. As regards this clonotype: Its specificity is unknown.

Sequenced material: PBMCs or a T cell subset sorted from them (not recorded which). The sequence was collected from a man younger than 35 who had mild COVID-19 (a few samples of this study predate the infection). Cell type and time point are not known.

CDR3 residues: CASSRAGGLENTEAFF. Written as DNA, the CDR3 is TGCGCCAGCAGTCGGGCAGGGGGTTTGGAGAACACTGAAGCTTTCTTT. The genes are TRBV5-1 and TRBJ1-1; TRBD1 matches at 7 bases. V lost 5 bases and J lost 1; bases outside the gene matches: 11. This CDR3 region has 16 residues. The germline CDR1 and CDR2 sequences are SGHRS and YFSETQ.